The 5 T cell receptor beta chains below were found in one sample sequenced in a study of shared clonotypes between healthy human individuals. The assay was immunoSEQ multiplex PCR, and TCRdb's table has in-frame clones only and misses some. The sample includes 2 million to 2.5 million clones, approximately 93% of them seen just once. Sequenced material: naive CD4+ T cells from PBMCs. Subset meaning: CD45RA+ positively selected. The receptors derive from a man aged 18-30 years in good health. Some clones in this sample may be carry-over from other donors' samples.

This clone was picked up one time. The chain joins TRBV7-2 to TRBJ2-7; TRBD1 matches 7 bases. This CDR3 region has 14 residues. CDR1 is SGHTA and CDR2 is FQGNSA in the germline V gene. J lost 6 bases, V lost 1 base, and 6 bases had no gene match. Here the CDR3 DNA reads TGTGCCAGCAGCTTAGGTAGGGGGCTAAGCGAGCAGTACTTC. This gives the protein CASSLGRGLSEQYF.

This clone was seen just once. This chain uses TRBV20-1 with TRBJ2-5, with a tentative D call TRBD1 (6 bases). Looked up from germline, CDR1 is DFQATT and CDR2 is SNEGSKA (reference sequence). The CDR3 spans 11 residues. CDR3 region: CRGGDNRSQYF. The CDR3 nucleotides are TGCAGGGGTGGGGACAATAGGAGCCAGTACTTC.

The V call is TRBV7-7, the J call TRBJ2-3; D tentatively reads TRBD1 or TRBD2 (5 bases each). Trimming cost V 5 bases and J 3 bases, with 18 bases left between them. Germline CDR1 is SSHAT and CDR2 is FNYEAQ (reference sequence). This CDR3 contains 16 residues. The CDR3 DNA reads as TGTGCCAGCAGCCCCCTGGGGCTGGGCGGGACAGATACGCAGTATTTT. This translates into CASSPLGLGGTDTQYF.

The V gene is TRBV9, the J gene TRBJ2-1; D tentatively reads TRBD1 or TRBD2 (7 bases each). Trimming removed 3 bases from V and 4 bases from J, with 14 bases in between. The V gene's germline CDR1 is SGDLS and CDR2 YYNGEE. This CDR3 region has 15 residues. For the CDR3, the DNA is TGTGCCAGCAGCGCGACAGGGAGGGGGTACAATGAGCAGTTCTTC. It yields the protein CASSATGRGYNEQFF.

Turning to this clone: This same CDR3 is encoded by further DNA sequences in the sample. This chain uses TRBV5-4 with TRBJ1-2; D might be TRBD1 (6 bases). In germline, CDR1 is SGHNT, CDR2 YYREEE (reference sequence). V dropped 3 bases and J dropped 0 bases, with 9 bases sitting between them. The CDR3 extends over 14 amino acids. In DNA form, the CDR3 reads TGTGCCAGCAGCTCAGGACAGACTAACTATGGCTACACCTTC. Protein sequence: CASSSGQTNYGYTF.